This TCR beta chain was captured in a study of blood T cell repertoires in COVID-19. Study as a whole: The origin of the acute and convalescent COVID-19 samples was the United States, Italy and Spain. T cells, B-cell-depleted T cells, or PBMCs provided the cDNA or gDNA that served as material.

Authors' data handling: Quantification of nucleated cells was approximated via reference gene primer amplification. The table came from immunoSEQ multiplex PCR; TCRdb's copy has only in-frame clones and leaves some out. V, J and clone size reflect that table, while D and trimming were determined from the DNA. The table shows 150,000 or so clones, with 80% to 85% occurring only once. Looked up from germline, CDR1 is MRHNA and CDR2 is SNTAGT. Trimming removed 0 bases from V and 12 bases from J, with 14 bases in between. The CDR3 sequence is 13 residues long. This clone was seen a handful of times. The genes are TRBV6-4 and TRBJ1-1, with D maybe TRBD1 (6 bases). This clonotype was obtained from a man younger than 35 with active or convalescent COVID-19. Source material: peripheral blood. The chain's CDR3 is CASSDSRQGTTFF. DNA for the CDR3: TGTGCCAGCAGTGACTCGAGGCAGGGGACGACTTTCTTT.